The rows below give T cell receptor beta chains drawn from one sample of a study of CD8 T cells in ankylosing spondylitis. TCRdb itself ran the 5' RACE reads through MiXCR, one entry per CDR3 protein. The profile shows around 130,000 distinct CDR3 sequences, 12% to 15% of them singletons. Sample: blood, either unsorted or a sorted T cell fraction (not recorded which). These receptors all stem from a female donor with ankylosing spondylitis or in good health (not recorded which). CDR3s include the opening cysteine and the closing phenylalanine or tryptophan. Not all rows give a size; the values are once, few, many and, for expanded clones, a class.

j_call v_call clone_size cdr3_aa
TRBJ2-7 TRBV28 few CASSVIGTGAYEQYF
TRBJ1-5 TRBV28 - CASARRNNQYKPQHF
TRBJ1-2 TRBV12-3/TRBV12-4 - CASSPQGTPYGYTF
TRBJ2-1 TRBV6-5 - CASSYFSWNEQFF
TRBJ1-1 TRBV7-2 - CASINRGGNTEAFF
TRBJ2-3 TRBV6-5 - CASSVLPADTQYF
TRBJ1-1 TRBV7-9 many CASSSGSMNTEAFF
TRBJ2-1 TRBV7-6 - CASSHDSGWGGGEQFF
TRBJ1-2 TRBV28 few CASSLSQGGHGYTF
TRBJ2-1 TRBV2 many CASRETSGGYNEQFF
TRBJ1-1 TRBV14 few CASSRPGPRRAEAFF
TRBJ1-3 TRBV12-3/TRBV12-4 few CASSNRRAGSGNTIYF
TRBJ2-7 TRBV6-1 few CASSPRTGGSYEQYF
TRBJ1-2 TRBV5-1 - CASSSGAGGYYGYTF
TRBJ1-6 TRBV5-5 few CASSQGTDLTGNSPLHF
TRBJ2-5 TRBV20-1 many CSASPVEGSGETQYF
TRBJ1-2 TRBV3-1 many CASSRTAETSTF
TRBJ2-7 TRBV20-1 many CSASPGLSYEQYF
TRBJ2-2 TRBV20-1 - CSARFSGRKNTGELFF